Reported below is one TCR beta chain. Which antigen it targets is not known. No much larger clone is present one base from it, and per-base qualities are unavailable. This sample was included in a study of T cell repertoires in cytomegalovirus infection (dated by TCRdb to between 2017 and 2020). Broadly, across the study: Peptide stimulations targeted recently identified HLA-C-restricted CMV epitopes, whose presentation resists viral immunomodulation, together with well-studied HLA-B-restricted epitopes. Donor HLA type was relevant to the analysis, because carriage of CMV infection together with the matching HLA type was indicated by public TCR beta signatures. What the authors observed across the whole study: Carriers of CMV infection plus the relevant HLA type were discriminated by the cumulative frequency of public TCR beta family members in the study cohort and in an independent roughly 350-donor cohort. In the ex vivo response, HLA-C-restricted CMV-specific TCR beta clonotypes were dominant, and in two of eight donors the single most frequent clonotype came from this HLA-C-restricted group.

V loses 3 bases of germline sequence and J loses 3 bases, and the interval between the two ends is 8 bases. The CDR3, from cysteine to phenylalanine, totals 13 residues. CDR3 DNA only is kept here, 39 bases in frame from base 1. The sample's treatment or condition, from its label and the paper: in vitro stimulation with specific CMV peptide epitopes to enrich CMV-specific T cells. Sequencing used an Illumina HiSeq 1500. Using fastp at Q25 and MiXCR, TCRdb reprocessed the public reads and kept productive beta chains. Rows with a matching CDR3 protein are joined into one entry that keeps the most common DNA and genes. In all, the sample holds some 43,000 distinct CDR3 sequences, and around 23% of those were seen once. Of the sample, 80% to 90% falls within the top ten clones.

The sequence links TRBV12-3 or TRBV12-4 to TRBJ1-1, with TRBD1 perhaps the D gene, on 5 matching bases. This clonotype originated in a human donor in good health (CMV status not recorded). Some clones in this sample may be carry-over from other donors' samples. Here the sequenced sample was CD8+ T cells from cultured PBMCs, taken from culture after CMV antigen stimulation. The DNA is TGTGCCAGCAGTTTGGGGGTAGACACTGAAGCTTTCTTT. Translated, this gives CASSLGVDTEAFF.